The T cell receptor beta chain described here comes from a study of cytomegalovirus exposure and HLA in healthy donors. Study-level background: The approximately 720 first-cohort repertoires and the 130 or so validation repertoires shared the same platform, a later analysis reported. Findings and caveats of the study: It was reported that the classifier diagnosed cytomegalovirus status with high specificity and sensitivity in both the original and validation cohorts. Overall, approximately 150 TCR beta chains were annotated as cytomegalovirus-associated. A few chains tied to CMV proved CMV antigen-specific in vitro.

Deletions cut 6 bases from V and 2 bases from J, with 7 bases between. Germline loops: CDR1 MNHEY, CDR2 SVGAGI. The CDR3 is 12 amino acids. About this clone: What it recognizes is unknown.

Clones were sequenced by immunoSEQ multiplex PCR, and TCRdb holds only the in-frame ones, with some missing. The table shows a few hundred thousand clones, with 90% occurring only once. The chain has TRBV6-5 and TRBJ1-2, with D unresolved. The TCR comes from a woman under 30 in good health and CMV-seronegative. Sequenced sample: PBMCs. CDR3 nucleotide sequence: TGTGCCAGCAGGGTGGAGAACTATGGCTACACCTTC. Translated: CASRVENYGYTF.